This T cell receptor (beta chain) was sequenced in a study of blood T cell repertoires in COVID-19. The germline V gene encodes CDR1 SGHRS and CDR2 YFSETQ. The CDR3 is made up of 13 amino acids. The germline V and J ends were trimmed by 2 bases and 6 bases, with 11 bases remaining between them. TCRdb's copy holds only in-frame clones and misses some; the assay was immunoSEQ multiplex PCR. This table has about 80,000 clones, roughly 80% appearing once. The receptor comes from a woman in her 70s with acute or convalescent COVID-19. The sequenced material came from peripheral blood. The chain joins TRBV5-1 to TRBJ1-1, with TRBD1 as a possible D gene (5 bases). The CDR3, as DNA: TGCGCCAGCAGCTTTTCAGGGCAGGCTGAAGCTTTCTTT. It translates to CASSFSGQAEAFF. Drawing the rest from reference TRBV5-1 and TRBJ1-1, the complete variable domain is KAGVTQTPRYLIKTRGQQVTLSCSPISGHRSVSWYQQTPGQGLQFLFEYFSETQRNKGNFPGRFSGRQFSNSRSEMNVSTLELGDSALYLCASSFSGQAEAFFGQGTRLTVV.